This T cell receptor (beta chain) stems from a study of cytomegalovirus exposure and HLA in healthy donors. CDR1 and CDR2 from the germline V gene are SGHNT and YYREEE (reference sequence). V was clipped by 0 bases and J by 6 bases; unmatched bases: 5. The CDR3 totals 16 residues. General study points: A later analysis, which compared TCR beta chains of equal frequency, found the HLA-associated ones more clonally expanded. Among TCR sequences, most were rare, though some public TCRs appeared in many donors. In a later analysis, a missense DCLRE1C variant was linked to TCR beta V- and J-gene trimming. Donors belonging to an Asian-associated ancestry cluster reportedly showed fewer N-insertions in productive TCRs than the roughly 700-donor mean, according to what a later analysis found.

In regard to this clone: Its matching antigen is unknown.

Vbeta (60) and Jbeta (13) primers were used in the PCR. Assay: immunoSEQ multiplex PCR; the TCRdb copy retains only in-frame clones and omits some. The repertoire has 150,000 to 180,000 clones, 70% to 80% of them found once; the top ten carry roughly 13%. The V and J genes are TRBV5-4 and TRBJ1-4; TRBD1 matches at 10 bases. The receptor's source is a man between 25 and 39 years old in good health and CMV-seropositive. The specimen was PBMCs. The CDR3 region is CASSLGVGTGDEKLFF. The CDR3 nucleotides read TGTGCCAGCAGCTTGGGAGTAGGGACAGGGGATGAAAAACTGTTTTTT.